The T cell receptor (beta chain) under discussion was sequenced for a study of cytotoxic CD8 clonotypes in ibrutinib-treated CLL. Study summary: The response samples were taken once patients had been treated for a median of about 12 months, range 6 to 36.

Study-level findings and limits: Clonality correlated strongly with circulating CD8+ T cells and exceeded age-matched healthy donors at baseline.

Sequencing was performed with immunoSEQ multiplex PCR; in TCRdb, only in-frame clones are kept and a portion is missing. The table shows over 250,000 clones, with approximately 76% occurring only once. Germline CDR1 and CDR2: SQVTM and ANQGSEA. This CDR3 contains 16 residues. V lost 0 bases and J 6 bases, leaving 20 bases between the germline ends. Details on this clone: Its antigen is not known.

TCR beta libraries used about 1.8 micrograms of genomic DNA from cryopreserved PBMCs. The origin of this receptor is a human donor with chronic lymphocytic leukemia. This chain connects TRBV29-1 to TRBJ1-1; possible D gene TRBD1, 6 bases. This sample comprised PBMCs, obtained at disease progression, from a patient treated with ibrutinib. DNA for the CDR3: TGCAGCGTTGAAGATGTCAGGGGATGGCCGCGACCTGAAGCTTTCTTT. Amino acid sequence: CSVEDVRGWPRPEAFF.